What follows is one T cell receptor beta chain and its context. Assay used: immunoSEQ multiplex PCR; TCRdb lists only in-frame clones, some missing. The table lists 200,000 or so clones, around 82% of them singletons. This entry comes from a study of blood T cell repertoires in COVID-19. Study-level background: COVID-19 samples from acute and convalescent phases originated in the United States, Italy and Spain.

Germline V gene lookup returns CDR1 KGHDR and CDR2 SFDVKD. This CDR3 contains 17 residues. The trim removed 3 bases at V and 2 bases at J, leaving 9 bases unmatched. This chain uses TRBV24-1 with TRBJ2-3; 8 bases line up with TRBD2. The sequence came from a middle-aged man who had recovered from COVID-19. The source material was PBMCs or T cells enriched from blood (not recorded which). The CDR3 DNA is TGTGCCACCAGTGATCCCAAAGCGGGGGAGATCACAGATACGCAGTATTTT. It encodes CATSDPKAGEITDTQYF.